This T cell receptor beta chain derives from a study of T cells in Graves' hyperthyroidism and ophthalmopathy (dated by TCRdb to 2018 to 2020). Broadly, across the study: Peripheral blood samples were taken at initial diagnosis, before any treatment was given. A discovery cohort of roughly 96 patients, roughly 40 with Graves' ophthalmopathy and under 60 with stable Graves' hyperthyroidism, was used to find distinguishing TCR V-J signatures. The study also compared thyroid tissue and blood T-cell repertoires from a handful of Graves' hyperthyroidism patients. TCR Vbeta CDR3 sequencing of fewer than 150 peripheral blood samples (over 40 ophthalmopathy, 75 hyperthyroidism and roughly 17 progressor patients) is reported in the paper. Once sampling was done, hyperthyroidism patients were given methimazole at a starting dose of 30 mg daily, whereas ophthalmopathy patients were given high-dose intravenous methylprednisolone. An independent validation cohort of 18 to 20 hyperthyroidism patients and about 16 patients who later progressed to ophthalmopathy tested prospective prediction of ophthalmopathy. The 100 discovery patients were randomly split 7:3 into training and test sets.

On this clonotype itself: Its specific antigen is unknown. Base qualities were left out, and no much larger clone turns up one base away.

Moderately to severely active disease, a Clinical Activity Score of at least 3, a NOSPECS grade of at least 4, and a duration under 3 months were present in ophthalmopathy patients. The study excluded patients with uncontrolled infections, other autoimmune diseases, pregnancy or lactation. Diagnoses were based on clinical symptoms, serum thyroxine and TRAb, thyroid ultrasound and orbital computed tomography. Ficoll-Paque density gradient centrifugation was used to isolate PBMCs from about 10 ml of fresh peripheral blood. Total RNA was extracted with Trizol reagent, and quality was checked on an Agilent 2100 Bioanalyzer. The germline V end is reduced by 2 bases and the J end by 0 bases; junction bases left unmatched: 13. The CDR3 runs 19 amino acids, cysteine and phenylalanine included. Of the read, only the CDR3 DNA is kept; its 57 bases are in frame from base 1. Via the germline V gene, CDR1 is MNHEY and CDR2 SVGAGI.

Amplification of TCR beta CDR3 regions was carried out from RNA transcripts. For the first round of RT-PCR on the TCR CDR3, the HTBI primer set was used together with the Qiagen OneStep RT-PCR kit. Libraries were constructed in a second round of multiplex PCR, after which size selection and purification were carried out. Paired-end sequencing of the libraries was performed with 100 bp reads on an Illumina HiSeq2000. In the paper's pipeline: SOAPnuke was used to process the raw data, with reads discarded if the reads contained adapters or uncalled bases, had a mean Phred below 15, or lacked an exact constant-primer or identifier match. High-quality paired reads were merged using COPE v1.2.5, and each unique nucleotide sequence was defined as a clonotype. MiTCR v1.1 was used to align clonotypes to the IMGT TRBV, TRBD and TRBJ reference segments. Only V-J combinations with frequency above 0.0001, covering about 99% of repertoires, were analysed. A TCS score was defined as the ratio between F50 (clonal expansion) and ExV (chaos), using BLOSUM62-based TCRdist between CDR3 peptides within each V-J. Welch's t-statistics and random forest reduced 500 to 550 V-J features to fewer than 15, which were used in a naive Bayes classifier (R e1071). The raw public data were reprocessed by TCRdb itself: fastp quality trimming at Q25, MiXCR clonotype calling, in-frame beta chains only. Each entry is one CDR3 protein sequence, shown with its most common DNA and genes. TCRdb's processing, not the authors', yielded these V and J calls. The sample profile shows a few hundred thousand distinct CDR3 sequences; around 16% of them were found once. Less than 30% of the sample is in the top ten clones.

General findings and caveats noted by the study authors: Sample size was not statistically predetermined, and blinding of investigators to group allocation was not performed. In validation, the model predicted progression to ophthalmopathy a median of roughly 6.2 months before onset, with roughly 71% sensitivity and roughly 77% specificity. A model built on a 13 V-J signature distinguished ophthalmopathy from stable hyperthyroidism, reaching about 88% sensitivity and around 81% specificity in cross-validation and 80%/75% in testing. Blood samples also contained most of the expanded thyroid clonotypes (frequency above 0.001), which suggests that blood repertoires may reflect thyroid immune responses.

Here the chain combines TRBV6-5 and TRBJ2-4, with 7 bases matching TRBD2. What was sequenced was blood. The TCR comes from a woman aged 25 to 39 with Graves' ophthalmopathy. CDR3 region: CASSYDLAEMYKAKNIQYF. The bases read TGTGCCAGCAGTTACGACCTAGCGGAGATGTACAAAGCCAAAAACATTCAGTACTTC.